These 28 T cell receptor beta chains share one sample of origin, sequenced in a study of shared clonotypes between healthy human individuals. Clones were read by immunoSEQ multiplex PCR, and TCRdb kept only the in-frame ones, dropping some. The table lists about 770,000 clones, over 55% of them singletons. Sequenced material: memory CD4+ T cells sorted from blood. Subset here: CD45RA-negative fraction. These TCRs come from a woman under 40 in good health.

The J gene is TRBJ1-2, the V gene TRBV7-9, with D tentatively TRBD1 (6 bases). There are 14 residues in the CDR3. Germline V gene sequence: CDR1 SEHNR, CDR2 FQNEAQ (reference sequence). V lost 5 bases to trimming and J lost 7 bases, with 17 bases between them. CDR3: CASSTGTASVGYTF. In DNA, the CDR3 is TGTGCCAGCAGCACAGGGACGGCCTCTGTTGGCTACACCTTC.

The chain recombines TRBV10-3 with TRBJ2-1; the D is unclear. Germline V gene lookup returns CDR1 ENHRY and CDR2 SYGVKD. The ends were cut back, 10 bases at V and 0 bases at J, with 13 bases in the middle. The CDR3 spans 14 residues. The DNA of the CDR3 is TGTGCCACCACCCAGGATATCTCCTACAATGAGCAGTTCTTC. Translation: CATTQDISYNEQFF.

The chain is built from TRBV28 and TRBJ1-6; 9 nucleotides align to TRBD1. J was trimmed by 8 bases and V by 5 bases; bases with no gene match: 7. The V gene's germline CDR1 is MDHEN and CDR2 SYDVKM. This CDR3 is built from 15 residues. The CDR3 DNA is TGTGCCAGCAGTCCTACAGGGGGCGGATATTCACCCCTCCACTTT. Residues: CASSPTGGGYSPLHF. Full variable domain (rest looked up from reference TRBV28 and TRBJ1-6): DVKVTQSSRYLVKRTGEKVFLECVQDMDHENMFWYRQDPGLGLRLIYFSYDVKMKEKGDIPEGYSVSREKKERFSLILESASTNQTSMYLCASSPTGGGYSPLHFGNGTRLTVT.

The chain couples TRBV11-2 to TRBJ2-7, with D unresolved. CDR1 and CDR2 from the germline V gene are SGHAT and FQNNGV. V lost 1 base to trimming and J lost 2 bases, with 12 bases between them. CDR3 length equals 15 residues. This CDR3 reads CASSLAPGYTYEQYF. CDR3 nucleotide sequence: TGTGCCAGCAGCTTAGCCCCCGGCTATACCTACGAGCAGTACTTC.

The chain joins TRBV10-2 to TRBJ2-1; TRBD2 matches 11 bases. From germline, CDR1 is WSHSY and CDR2 SAAADI. This CDR3 spans 15 amino acids. Trimming at V came to 7 bases and at J to 9 bases, leaving 11 bases not matched to a gene. The DNA for the CDR3 is TGCGCCAGCACCCAAACTAGCGGGAGTTTTAGTGAGCAGTTCTTC. Translation gives CASTQTSGSFSEQFF.

The rearrangement joins TRBV6-4 to TRBJ2-2; the D gene could be TRBD1 or TRBD2 (7 bases each). Trimming removed 5 bases from V and 2 bases from J, with 15 bases in between. CDR1 is MRHNA, CDR2 SNTAGT, per germline. The length of the CDR3 is 16 residues. This CDR3 reads CASSKTGTTNTGELFF. CDR3 nucleotide sequence: TGTGCCAGCAGTAAGACAGGGACTACTAACACCGGGGAGCTGTTTTTT.

A note on this clone: Distinct nucleotide sequences in the sample also encode this CDR3. This chain connects TRBV19 to TRBJ2-3; the D gene is possibly TRBD1 (5 bases). CDR3 size: 14 residues. Trimming shortened V by 3 bases and J by 2 bases, and 9 bases separated the two germline ends. CDR1 is LNHDA, CDR2 SQIVND, per germline (reference sequence). The CDR3 here is CASSIWGSTDTQYF. In DNA, the CDR3 is TGTGCCAGTAGTATTTGGGGCTCCACAGATACGCAGTATTTT.

The sample holds a few counts of this clone. V usage is TRBV10-2 and J usage is TRBJ1-4; a weak D match, TRBD1 (6 bases). The CDR3 is made up of 15 amino acids. CDR1 WSHSY and CDR2 SAAADI come from the germline V gene. Trimming cost V 6 bases and J 4 bases, with 15 bases left between them. Here the CDR3 DNA reads TGCGCCAGCAGAGAAACCGGGACAAGTAATGAAAAACTGTTTTTT. It yields the protein CASRETGTSNEKLFF.

The chain links TRBV6-5 to TRBJ1-5; possibly TRBD1 for D (5 bases). The CDR3 extends over 12 amino acids. The V gene's germline CDR1 is MNHEY and CDR2 SVGAGI. Between the trimmed V and J ends, which lost 5 bases and 6 bases, there was a span of 8 bases. CDR3 nucleotides: TGTGCCAGCAGTACTAGGGGTCAGCCCCAGCATTTT. Its translation: CASSTRGQPQHF.

The chain combines TRBV5-1 with TRBJ1-3; 11 nucleotides line up with TRBD1. V trimming: 4 bases; J trimming: 0 bases; junction bases outside the gene matches: 6. Germline CDR1 is SGHRS and CDR2 is YFSETQ. This CDR3 comprises 17 residues. This chain's CDR3 is CASSHGTGGTSGNTIYF. CDR3 in DNA: TGCGCCAGCAGCCATGGGACAGGGGGTACCTCTGGAAACACCATATATTTT. The variable domain in full, with the rest retrieved from reference TRBV5-1 and TRBJ1-3, is KAGVTQTPRYLIKTRGQQVTLSCSPISGHRSVSWYQQTPGQGLQFLFEYFSETQRNKGNFPGRFSGRQFSNSRSEMNVSTLELGDSALYLCASSHGTGGTSGNTIYFGEGSWLTVV.

This chain links TRBV6-6 with TRBJ2-1; TRBD2 aligns across 9 bases. The length of the CDR3 is 15 residues. The J segment lost 7 bases and the V segment lost 6 bases, leaving 10 bases of the junction unmatched. CDR1 MNHNY and CDR2 SVGAGI come from the germline V gene (reference sequence). The CDR3 coding sequence is TGTGCCAGCAGAGCTAGCGGGAACCAACTAAATGAGCAGTTCTTC. This translates into CASRASGNQLNEQFF.

As for this clone: One end of the junction is discordant with germline, which a read error may explain. The gene calls are TRBV10-3 and TRBJ1-1; D unclear. CDR1 is ENHRY, CDR2 SYGVKD, per germline. The CDR3 spans 14 residues. The CDR3: CASSLTTQNTEAFF. As DNA, the CDR3 is TGTGCCAGCAGTCTGACGACACAGAACACTGAAGCTTTCTTT.

The sample holds one count of this clone. J is TRBJ1-3 and V is TRBV11-2; D is uncertain. The ends were cut back, 5 bases at V and 4 bases at J, with 21 bases in the middle. Germline assignment: CDR1 SGHAT and CDR2 FQNNGV. The CDR3 has 17 amino acids. The CDR3 is CASSPRLGSWAGNTIYF. The CDR3 DNA is TGTGCCAGCAGCCCTAGGCTCGGCTCGTGGGCGGGAAACACCATATATTTT.

The chain is built from TRBV2 and TRBJ1-5; no definite D call. There are 12 residues in the CDR3. Trimming cost V 7 bases and J 7 bases, with 11 bases left between them. Germline loops: CDR1 SNHLY, CDR2 FYNNEI. The CDR3 DNA is TGTGCCAGCAATAGGGCTGGGCAGCCCCAGCATTTT. Its translation is CASNRAGQPQHF.

This clone has just a few counts. This chain joins TRBV10-3 and TRBJ2-1; TRBD2 agrees at 12 bases. In germline, CDR1 is ENHRY, CDR2 SYGVKD. V dropped 6 bases and J dropped 6; count of bases not matched to a gene: 6. The CDR3 contains 15 residues. CDR3 in amino acids: CAISPGLAGTNEQFF. The DNA of the CDR3 is TGTGCCATCAGCCCGGGACTAGCGGGTACCAATGAGCAGTTCTTC.

The rearrangement joins TRBV18 to TRBJ2-7; D tentatively fits TRBD1 or TRBD2 (5 bases each). The CDR3 is 13 residues long. CDR1 KGHSH and CDR2 LQKENI come from the germline V gene. Deletions cut 5 bases from V and 3 bases from J, with 11 bases between. CDR3 in DNA: TGTGCCAGCTCAATCCGGGACGGCTACGAGCAGTACTTC. It is translated as CASSIRDGYEQYF.

The chain carries TRBV5-8 and TRBJ2-5, with 9 bases that match TRBD2. The CDR3 has 17 residues. V shed 4 bases, J shed 0 bases, and the junction held 10 bases outside the gene matches. Germline CDR1 SGHTS, CDR2 YDEGEE. For the CDR3, the DNA is TGTGCCAGCAGCGATCCAAGACTAGCGGAGAACCAAGAGACCCAGTACTTC. It translates to CASSDPRLAENQETQYF.

This clone was picked up a small number of times. The rearrangement uses TRBV28 and TRBJ1-2; D possibly corresponds to TRBD1 (5 bases). The V and J ends lost 5 bases and 5 bases respectively, with 18 bases between them. The germline V gene encodes CDR1 MDHEN and CDR2 SYDVKM. This CDR3 comprises 15 residues. Here the CDR3 reads CASSLSPGSYYGYTF. The CDR3 DNA follows: TGTGCCAGCAGTCTAAGCCCAGGGTCCTATTATGGCTACACCTTC.

The rearrangement joins TRBV5-8 to TRBJ2-1; 9 bases align to TRBD2. The CDR3 loop spans 15 amino acids. Per the germline V gene, CDR1 is SGHTS and CDR2 is YDEGEE. Unmatched junction bases numbered 4, after V lost 2 bases and J lost 4 bases. CDR3 region: CASSFSGRSYNEQFF. CDR3 nucleotides: TGTGCCAGCAGCTTTAGCGGGAGAAGTTACAATGAGCAGTTCTTC.

The chain links TRBV11-3 to TRBJ2-3; 11 nucleotides align to TRBD1. The ends lost 5 bases at V and 4 bases at J; junction bases unmatched: 5. This CDR3 is 15 amino acids long. Germline CDR1 SGHNT, CDR2 YENEEA. Here the CDR3 reads CASSPGQGAPDTQYF. The CDR3 nucleotides are TGTGCCAGCAGCCCCGGACAGGGGGCCCCAGATACGCAGTATTTT.

This clone occurred once. This chain links TRBV29-1 with TRBJ2-4; D gene uncertain. In germline, CDR1 is SQVTM, CDR2 ANQGSEA. This CDR3 has 11 residues. V shed 5 bases and J shed 8 bases, with 10 bases lying between them. CDR3 residues: CSVFPGDIQYF. CDR3 in DNA: TGCAGCGTTTTCCCTGGGGACATTCAGTACTTC.

DNA for the CDR3: TGTGCCAGCATCCCCGACAGGGGGTTAAGAACGAATGAAAAACTGTTTTTT. Translated, it gives CASIPDRGLRTNEKLFF. This chain joins TRBV5-8 and TRBJ1-4; TRBD1 matches at 9 bases. The V gene's germline CDR1 is SGHTS and CDR2 YDEGEE. V lost 6 bases and J lost 5; bases outside the gene matches: 14. The CDR3 totals 17 residues.

The chain carries TRBV5-1 and TRBJ2-7, with D hard to call. This CDR3 contains 13 residues. Germline V lookup: CDR1 SGHRS, CDR2 YFSETQ. The germline V and J ends were trimmed by 1 base and 0 bases, with 5 bases remaining between them. CDR3 sequence reads: CASSLSSSYEQYF. CDR3 bases: TGCGCCAGCAGCTTGAGTTCCTCCTACGAGCAGTACTTC.

V and J are TRBV5-4 and TRBJ1-2, with 7 bases aligning to TRBD1. The germline V gene has CDR1 SGHNT and CDR2 YYREEE (reference sequence). V was pared by 4 bases and J by 3 bases, with 12 bases of the junction left unmatched. The CDR3 is 16 amino acids. CDR3 DNA: TGTGCCAGCAGCCTCCCGGGACAGAGAAAGGACTATGGCTACACCTTC. Protein product: CASSLPGQRKDYGYTF.

Remarks on this clone: Other DNA sequences in the same sample also yield this CDR3. As DNA, the CDR3 is TGTGCCTGGAGTGGAGGTGGGGAGACCCAGTACTTC. Protein sequence: CAWSGGGETQYF. The chain employs TRBV30 and TRBJ2-5; D not resolved. The V end lost 1 base, the J end lost 5 bases, and 8 bases lay between the germline ends. CDR3 length: 12 amino acids. Germline CDR1 and CDR2: GTSNPN and SVGIG (reference sequence).

J is TRBJ1-1 and V is TRBV6-1; a possible D gene is TRBD1 (6 bases). V lost 8 bases, J lost 3 bases, and 19 bases lay in between. From germline, CDR1 is MNHNS and CDR2 SASEGT. The CDR3 has 15 residues. The CDR3 DNA sequence: TGTGCCAGCGGCACATCCAGGGGAGTACACACTGAAGCTTTCTTT. Translation: CASGTSRGVHTEAFF.

V usage is TRBV5-1 and J usage is TRBJ2-7, with 7 bases matching TRBD1. V shed 0 bases, J shed 5 bases, and the junction held 5 bases outside the gene matches. The CDR3 loop spans 14 amino acids. Germline lookup yields CDR1 SGHRS and CDR2 YFSETQ. The DNA of the CDR3 is TGCGCCAGCAGCTTGGACCCCCAGGGGGACGAGCAGTACTTC. It codes for CASSLDPQGDEQYF.

The V and J genes are TRBV7-2 and TRBJ1-5; TRBD1 is a possible D gene (6 bases). The V end lost 1 base, the J end lost 4 bases, and 14 bases lay between the germline ends. The CDR3 is 16 residues long. The germline CDR1 and CDR2 sequences are SGHTA and FQGNSA. In DNA, the CDR3 is TGTGCCAGCAGCTTAGTGACGGGGGCGAAAAATCAGCCCCAGCATTTT. This sequence encodes CASSLVTGAKNQPQHF.